This T cell receptor beta chain was identified during a study of cytomegalovirus exposure and HLA in healthy donors. In the PCR, 60 Vbeta and 13 Jbeta primers were used. Profiling relied on immunoSEQ multiplex PCR, and the TCRdb table lists in-frame clones only, not all of them. The sample holds approximately 150,000 clones, about four fifths seen once. The TCR was taken from a man aged 25 to 45 in good health and CMV-seronegative. Sequenced sample: PBMCs.

The CDR3 protein is CASSVVGGDFIGELFF. CDR3 DNA: TGTGCCAGCAGCGTAGTGGGAGGTGACTTCATCGGGGAGCTGTTTTTT. The chain carries TRBV9 and TRBJ2-2; D perhaps matches TRBD2 (6 bases). The CDR3 contains 16 residues. The germline V gene has CDR1 SGDLS and CDR2 YYNGEE. The germline V and J ends were trimmed by 0 bases and 7 bases, with 16 bases remaining between them.